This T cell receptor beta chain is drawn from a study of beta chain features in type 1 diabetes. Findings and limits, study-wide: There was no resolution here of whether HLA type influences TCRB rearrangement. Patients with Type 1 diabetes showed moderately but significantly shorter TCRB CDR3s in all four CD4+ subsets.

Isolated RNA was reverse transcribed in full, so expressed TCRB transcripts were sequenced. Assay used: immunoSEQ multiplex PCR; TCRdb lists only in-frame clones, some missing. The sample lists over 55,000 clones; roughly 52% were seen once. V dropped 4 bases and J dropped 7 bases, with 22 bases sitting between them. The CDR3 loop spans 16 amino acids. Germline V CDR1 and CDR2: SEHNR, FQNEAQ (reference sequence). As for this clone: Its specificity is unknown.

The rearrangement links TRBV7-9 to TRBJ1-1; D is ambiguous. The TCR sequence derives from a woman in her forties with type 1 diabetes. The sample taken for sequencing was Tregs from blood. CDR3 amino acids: CASSSRSSVTRGEAFF. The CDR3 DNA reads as TGTGCCAGCAGCTCCCGTTCATCTGTGACTCGAGGTGAAGCTTTCTTT.